The 15 T cell receptor beta chains given below trace back to one sample, sequenced in a study of neurological immune-mediated disorders. TCRdb reprocessed the 5' RACE reads via MiXCR and lists one record per CDR3 protein. Seen here are about 79,000 distinct CDR3 sequences, 12% to 15% observed once, and the top ten hold about 6.8%. The sequenced material came from PBMCs. Receptors originate from a woman between 45 and 60 years old in good health.

The table lists this clonotype with many counts. The genes are TRBV5-1 and TRBJ2-7; the match to TRBD1 covers 7 bases. CDR3 length: 14 amino acids. V lost 1 base to trimming and J lost 3 bases; unmatched junction nucleotides: 4. From germline, CDR1 is SGHRS and CDR2 YFSETQ. The CDR3 spells CASSLSPGGYEQYF. Written as DNA, the CDR3 is TGCGCCAGCAGCTTGTCACCAGGGGGCTACGAGCAGTACTTC.

This clonotype was found many times. The CDR3 nucleotides read TGCAGTGCTAGAGATAGAACCGGGACAGGGAGATCACCCCTCCACTTT. Its translation: CSARDRTGTGRSPLHF. The chain carries TRBV20-1 and TRBJ1-6, with 9 bases matching TRBD1. V dropped 0 bases and J dropped 10; count of bases not matched to a gene: 10. CDR3 length: 16 residues. Per the germline V gene, CDR1 is DFQATT and CDR2 is SNEGSKA (reference sequence).

This clonotype appeared many times. The chain links TRBV10-3 to TRBJ1-1; a possible D gene is TRBD1 (5 bases). Germline lookup yields CDR1 ENHRY and CDR2 SYGVKD. The CDR3 length is 14 residues. V lost 3 bases, J lost 0 bases, and 8 bases lay in between. The DNA for the CDR3 is TGTGCCATCAGTGATTGGGACCTGAACACTGAAGCTTTCTTT. Translating gives CAISDWDLNTEAFF.

Notes on this clonotype: One base away lies a much larger clone, so this may be a sequencing read error. This chain connects TRBV20-1 to TRBJ1-1; possible D gene TRBD1, 6 bases. Looked up from germline, CDR1 is DFQATT and CDR2 is SNEGSKA (reference sequence). The CDR3 is 13 residues long. The CDR3 nucleotides are TGCAGTGCTATTCCCAGGGGACGGGTTGAAACTTTCTTT. Translation gives CSAIPRGRVETFF.

The sample holds many counts of this clonotype. The rearrangement joins TRBV4-2 to TRBJ1-2; 8 positions agree with TRBD1. V lost 1 base to trimming and J lost 2 bases; unmatched junction nucleotides: 9. Per the germline V gene, CDR1 is LGHNA and CDR2 is YNFKEQ. The CDR3 covers 17 residues. The CDR3 nucleotides are TGTGCCAGCAGCCAAGGGGCAGGGGGCGCGATAAACTATGGCTACACCTTC. Translation gives CASSQGAGGAINYGYTF.

The V call is TRBV10-3, the J call TRBJ2-7, with a weak D call TRBD1 (6 bases). The CDR3 totals 14 residues. CDR1 is ENHRY and CDR2 is SYGVKD in the germline V gene. Trimming removed 10 bases at V and 2 bases at J, with 18 bases between. Written as DNA, the CDR3 is TGTGCCAGTGGCACAGGGCTGGGAGCCTACGAGCAGTACTTC. Protein sequence: CASGTGLGAYEQYF.

This clonotype appeared many times. This chain links TRBV7-2 with TRBJ2-1; D not resolved. V was shortened by 5 bases and J by 2 bases, with 7 bases between the two germline ends. This CDR3 spans 13 amino acids. Germline CDR1 reads SGHTA; CDR2 reads FQGNSA. In DNA, the CDR3 is TGTGCCAGCAGCGGGGTCACCTACAATGAGCAGTTCTTC. Its translation: CASSGVTYNEQFF.

The chain combines TRBV5-1 with TRBJ1-1; no firm D call. Trimming removed 1 base at V and 4 bases at J, with 17 bases between. Germline assignment: CDR1 SGHRS and CDR2 YFSETQ. The CDR3 has 16 residues. The CDR3 is CASSLWERRAGTEAFF. As DNA, the CDR3 is TGCGCCAGCAGCTTGTGGGAACGGCGGGCGGGCACTGAAGCTTTCTTT.

In its sample, this clonotype was seen many times. V usage is TRBV3-1 and J usage is TRBJ2-7; no clear D. This CDR3 is built from 14 residues. The V end was cut by 0 bases, the J end by 3 bases, with 9 bases between. Germline CDR1 reads LGHDT; CDR2 reads YNNKEL (reference sequence). The CDR3 coding sequence is TGTGCCAGCAGCCAAGACAGGCTTATCTACGAGCAGTACTTC. This gives the protein CASSQDRLIYEQYF.

This clonotype was observed many times. The V and J genes are TRBV7-2 and TRBJ2-1; TRBD1 matches at 10 bases. V was pared by 1 base and J by 1 base, with 4 bases of the junction left unmatched. In germline, CDR1 is SGHTA, CDR2 FQGNSA. The CDR3 loop spans 17 amino acids. This chain's CDR3 is CASSLGQGAGSYNEQFF. The CDR3 DNA reads as TGTGCCAGCAGCTTAGGACAGGGGGCGGGATCCTACAATGAGCAGTTCTTC.

The sample holds many counts of this clonotype. The chain uses TRBV6-5 and TRBJ2-5; D uncertain. V was clipped by 0 bases and J by 1 base, with 6 bases between them. CDR3 length equals 14 residues. Germline CDR1 is MNHEY and CDR2 is SVGAGI. The CDR3 loop reads CASSYSYGQETQYF. In nucleotides, the CDR3 is TGTGCCAGCAGTTACTCTTATGGCCAAGAGACCCAGTACTTC.

This clonotype was seen many times. This chain links TRBV5-1 with TRBJ1-4; possible D gene TRBD1, 6 bases. The V and J ends lost 3 bases and 8 bases respectively, with 17 bases between them. This CDR3 is built from 15 residues. Germline assignment: CDR1 SGHRS and CDR2 YFSETQ. CDR3 sequence reads: CASSSEQGYGEKLFF. For the CDR3, the DNA is TGCGCCAGCAGCTCTGAACAGGGATACGGCGAAAAACTGTTTTTT.

This clonotype has ten or more counts. This sequence joins TRBV5-1 and TRBJ1-6; weak D call: TRBD1 (6 bases). The CDR3 runs to 16 residues. V gave up 7 bases and J gave up 2 bases, with 16 bases separating them. The germline V gene has CDR1 SGHRS and CDR2 YFSETQ. The CDR3 DNA follows: TGCGCCAGCGGCCCGGGACAAGGGGCCTATAATTCACCCCTCCACTTT. Its translation: CASGPGQGAYNSPLHF.

This clonotype was observed at least ten times. The gene calls are TRBV11-2 and TRBJ2-7; D is unclear. The CDR3 covers 11 residues. Trimming left V 9 bases short and J 3 bases short, with 9 bases between. Germline values: CDR1 SGHAT, CDR2 FQNNGV. The CDR3 region has the DNA TGTGCCAGTGGATCGTACTACGAGCAGTACTTC. Amino acid sequence: CASGSYYEQYF.

This clonotype was recorded many times. This sequence joins TRBV5-1 and TRBJ2-1; 7 positions match TRBD1. In germline, CDR1 is SGHRS, CDR2 YFSETQ. This CDR3 has 16 residues. V lost 0 bases, J lost 0 bases, and 3 bases stayed unmatched. For the CDR3, the DNA is TGCGCCAGCAGCTTGGTTGGGACAGCCTCCTACAATGAGCAGTTCTTC. It codes for CASSLVGTASYNEQFF.